Sequencing of this T cell receptor beta chain was carried out in a study of blood T cell repertoires in COVID-19. The CDR3 is 14 residues long. The J segment lost 3 bases and the V segment lost 5 bases, leaving 4 bases of the junction unmatched. Germline V lookup: CDR1 SGHAT, CDR2 FQNNGV. TCRdb keeps only in-frame clones here, not all; method: immunoSEQ multiplex PCR. The table lists under 200,000 clones, approximately 90% of them singletons. The receptor's source is a man aged 18 to 29 with active or convalescent COVID-19. The sample taken for sequencing was peripheral blood. The chain links TRBV11-2 to TRBJ2-3, with 8 positions matching TRBD1. The CDR3 region is CASSQDRATDTQYF. Here the CDR3 DNA reads TGTGCCAGCAGCCAGGACAGGGCTACAGATACGCAGTATTTT.